This T cell receptor beta chain was recovered during a study of post-analysis software for immune sequencing data. Prepared libraries of TCR beta cDNA carried unique molecular identifiers. Each CDR3 protein is one row after TCRdb ran MiXCR on the PCR reads. Counted here are roughly 730,000 distinct CDR3 sequences, roughly 27% occurring once; the ten biggest clones make up around 0.6%. Remarks on this clonotype: As yet, its antigen is unknown.

This CDR3 is 15 amino acids long. The V segment lost 5 bases and the J segment 1 base; nucleotides outside the gene matches: 5. CDR1 is SGHTA, CDR2 FQGNSA, per germline. Study-wide results and limits: Relative to controls, patients had 5 or 6 TRBV segments at higher frequency, with TRBV5-6, TRBV5-1 and TRBV20-1 among these.

This TCR was recovered from a girl aged 5 to 17 with multiple sclerosis. This sequence joins TRBV7-2 and TRBJ2-3, with TRBD1 matching 8 bases. Material for sequencing was blood. CDR3 region: CASSPIQGGTDTQYF. In nucleotides, the CDR3 is TGTGCCAGCAGCCCAATACAGGGGGGCACAGATACGCAGTATTTT.